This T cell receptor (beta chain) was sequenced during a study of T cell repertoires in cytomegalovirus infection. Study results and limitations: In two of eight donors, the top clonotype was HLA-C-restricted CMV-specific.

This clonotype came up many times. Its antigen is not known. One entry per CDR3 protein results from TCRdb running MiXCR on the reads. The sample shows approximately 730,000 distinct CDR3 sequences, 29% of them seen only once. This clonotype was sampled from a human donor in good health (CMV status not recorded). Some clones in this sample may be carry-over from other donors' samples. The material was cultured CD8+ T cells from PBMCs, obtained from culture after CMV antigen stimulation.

The chain's CDR3 is CASSPLAGASYNEQFF. CDR3 coding DNA: TGTGCCAGCAGCCCCTTAGCGGGGGCCTCCTACAATGAGCAGTTCTTC. The J gene is TRBJ2-1, the V gene TRBV7-9; the match to TRBD2 covers 9 bases. The V gene end was trimmed by 5 bases and the J gene end by 0 bases; junction bases not matched to a gene: 5. Germline CDR1 reads SEHNR; CDR2 reads FQNEAQ (reference sequence). This CDR3 is built from 16 residues.